This TCR beta chain was sequenced during a study of CD8+ T cells in alopecia areata. In the study overall: Treated patients received oral tofacitinib, 5 to 10 mg twice daily. Patients remained on tofacitinib for 6 to 18 months and then went 6 months without it.

cDNA reverse transcribed from extracted RNA served as the sequencing template. Some clones are missing from TCRdb's copy, which holds only in-frame ones; the method was immunoSEQ multiplex PCR. The sample has 93,000 or so clones; just over 85% are singletons. The V gene's germline CDR1 is SGHDN and CDR2 FVKESK. The CDR3 consists of 15 residues. Trimming removed 4 bases at V and 5 bases at J, with 18 bases between. Treatment noted: oral pan-JAK inhibitor, 5-10 mg twice daily. Collection of lesional scalp punch biopsies and peripheral blood was performed in alopecia areata patients. Researchers picked out CD4+ and CD8+ T cells from PBMCs by sorting.

This TCR derives from a human donor with alopecia areata. The genes are TRBV14 and TRBJ2-7; possibly TRBD1 for D (6 bases). The sequencing here drew on CD8+ T cells sorted from blood, taken between weeks 30 and 35, from a patient treated with tofacitinib. Written as DNA, the CDR3 is TGTGCCAGCAGCCTCTGGGCAGGGGAATTCCACGAGCAGTACTTC. Translated, it gives CASSLWAGEFHEQYF.